Listed below are T cell receptor beta chains from one sample, sequenced in a study of early T cells in non-severe SARS-CoV-2 infection. MiXCR, run by TCRdb on the 5' RACE reads, gives a single entry per CDR3 protein. The data show over 50,000 distinct CDR3 sequences, with 10% to 15% seen just once and roughly 3.1% held by the top ten. Material for sequencing was whole blood. Receptors originate from an adult who was a healthcare worker with PCR-confirmed SARS-CoV-2 infection or an uninfected control (not recorded which). CDR3s include the opening cysteine and the closing phenylalanine or tryptophan. A D gene is named only where the DNA matches it firmly. Only some rows state a clone size, as once, few, many or a class for expanded clones.

j_gene: TRBJ1-1
abundance: few
d_gene: .
v_gene: TRBV6-1
CDR3nt: TGTGCCAGCAGTGAATCGGGGCGGACCTTCGGGGCTTTCTTT
CDR3aa: CASSESGRTFGAFF

j_gene: TRBJ2-7
abundance: .
d_gene: .
v_gene: TRBV7-9
CDR3nt: TGTGCCAGCAGCTCGCTGGGGGGAGAGCAGTACTTC
CDR3aa: CASSSLGGEQYF

j_gene: TRBJ1-5
abundance: many
d_gene: .
v_gene: TRBV7-9
CDR3nt: TGTGCCAGCAGCCAGGGGAGCGAGCCCCAGCATTTT
CDR3aa: CASSQGSEPQHF

j_gene: TRBJ2-7
abundance: few
d_gene: TRBD1
v_gene: TRBV6-1
CDR3nt: TGTGCCAGCAGGCCGGGACAGGGGTCCTTCGAGCAGTACTTC
CDR3aa: CASRPGQGSFEQYF

j_gene: TRBJ2-4
abundance: .
d_gene: TRBD1
v_gene: TRBV28
CDR3nt: TGTGCCAGCAGTATACAGGGGGGAAGAAACATTCAGTACTTC
CDR3aa: CASSIQGGRNIQYF

j_gene: TRBJ2-1
abundance: many
d_gene: .
v_gene: TRBV7-7
CDR3nt: TGTGCTAGCAGCTTAGATGCGGGGCCCTACAATGAGCAGTTCTTC
CDR3aa: CASSLDAGPYNEQFF

j_gene: TRBJ2-3
abundance: many
d_gene: .
v_gene: TRBV7-8
CDR3nt: TGTGCCAGCAGTTCGGGACCAGCAAATACGCAGTATTTT
CDR3aa: CASSSGPANTQYF

j_gene: TRBJ2-1
abundance: many
d_gene: TRBD2
v_gene: TRBV5-4
CDR3nt: TGTGCCAGCAGCCTAGGACTAGCGGGATGGGAATCCTACAATGAGCAGTTCTTC
CDR3aa: CASSLGLAGWESYNEQFF

j_gene: TRBJ1-1
abundance: many
d_gene: .
v_gene: TRBV2
CDR3nt: TGTGCCAGCACAAACAGTTTTATGAACACTGAAGCTTTCTTT
CDR3aa: CASTNSFMNTEAFF

j_gene: TRBJ1-5
abundance: .
d_gene: TRBD1
v_gene: TRBV19
CDR3nt: TGTGCCAGTAGTTTGGGACAGCATAGCAATCAGCCCCAGCATTTT
CDR3aa: CASSLGQHSNQPQHF

j_gene: TRBJ2-7
abundance: many
d_gene: .
v_gene: TRBV11-2
CDR3nt: TGTGCCAGCAGCTTAGGTGGCTCCTACGAGCAGTACTTC
CDR3aa: CASSLGGSYEQYF

j_gene: TRBJ1-1
abundance: few
d_gene: .
v_gene: TRBV20-1
CDR3nt: TGCAGTGTCAAACGAGCAGGGCGAGCCTCCGGAGCTGAAGCTTTCTTT
CDR3aa: CSVKRAGRASGAEAFF

j_gene: TRBJ2-7
abundance: .
d_gene: .
v_gene: TRBV29-1
CDR3nt: TGCAGCGTTGAAGATCAGAGGCACGAGCAGTACTTC
CDR3aa: CSVEDQRHEQYF

j_gene: TRBJ2-6
abundance: many
d_gene: TRBD1
v_gene: TRBV20-1
CDR3nt: TGCAGTGCTAGAAGTGGTGGACAGGGAGGTGGGGCCAACGTCCTGACTTTC
CDR3aa: CSARSGGQGGGANVLTF

j_gene: TRBJ1-1
abundance: .
d_gene: .
v_gene: TRBV20-1
CDR3nt: TGCAGTGCTAGAGAAAGTCGGGGCGCTTTCTTT
CDR3aa: CSARESRGAFF

j_gene: TRBJ2-3
abundance: many
d_gene: TRBD2
v_gene: TRBV19
CDR3nt: TGTGCCAGTAGTACTCTTGGGGCGGGAGCAGGAGATACGCAGTATTTT
CDR3aa: CASSTLGAGAGDTQYF

j_gene: TRBJ2-2
abundance: many
d_gene: TRBD2
v_gene: TRBV12-3/TRBV12-4
CDR3nt: TGTGCCAGCAGTTTTCCTAGCGGGGCCTCAGGGGAGCTGTTTTTT
CDR3aa: CASSFPSGASGELFF

j_gene: TRBJ1-1
abundance: .
d_gene: .
v_gene: TRBV9
CDR3nt: TGTGCCAGCAGCGCATCTGGACAGCTCCTCGACACTGAAGCTTTCTTT
CDR3aa: CASSASGQLLDTEAFF

j_gene: TRBJ2-7
abundance: many
d_gene: .
v_gene: TRBV7-9
CDR3nt: TGTGCCAGCAGCTTACCGGGACCCTACGAGCAGTACTTC
CDR3aa: CASSLPGPYEQYF

j_gene: TRBJ2-3
abundance: many
d_gene: .
v_gene: TRBV11-2
CDR3nt: TGTGCCAGCAGCTTGGATGGGGGCGGCACAGATACGCAGTATTTT
CDR3aa: CASSLDGGGTDTQYF

j_gene: TRBJ2-3
abundance: .
d_gene: .
v_gene: TRBV6-1
CDR3nt: TGTGCCAGCAGTGAATCGATCAGAAACACAGATACGCAGTATTTT
CDR3aa: CASSESIRNTDTQYF

j_gene: TRBJ2-7
abundance: many
d_gene: TRBD2
v_gene: TRBV14
CDR3nt: TGTGCCAGCAGCCGATTAAGGTCGGGGGCCGGGACTAGCGACTACGAGCAGTACTTC
CDR3aa: CASSRLRSGAGTSDYEQYF

j_gene: TRBJ2-3
abundance: few
d_gene: TRBD2
v_gene: TRBV24-1
CDR3nt: TGTGCCACCACAAGCGGGGGGACAGATACGCAGTATTTT
CDR3aa: CATTSGGTDTQYF

j_gene: TRBJ2-2
abundance: many
d_gene: TRBD1
v_gene: TRBV19
CDR3nt: TGTGCCAGTAGTACCGGGACAGGGGACCCGCACGACACCGGGGAGCTGTTTTTT
CDR3aa: CASSTGTGDPHDTGELFF

j_gene: TRBJ2-7
abundance: .
d_gene: .
v_gene: TRBV27
CDR3nt: TGTGCCAGCAGTTTAACTGGCGGGGGCTACTCCTACGAGCAGTACTTC
CDR3aa: CASSLTGGGYSYEQYF

j_gene: TRBJ2-5
abundance: .
d_gene: TRBD1
v_gene: TRBV12-5
CDR3nt: TGTGCTAGTGGCGGGACAGGGACCGGGGAGACCCAGTACTTC
CDR3aa: CASGGTGTGETQYF

j_gene: TRBJ2-7
abundance: many
d_gene: .
v_gene: TRBV11-2
CDR3nt: TGTGCCAGCAGCCGAATTCTCCAGGGCTACGAGCAGTACTTC
CDR3aa: CASSRILQGYEQYF

j_gene: TRBJ1-1
abundance: many
d_gene: .
v_gene: TRBV29-1
CDR3nt: TGCAGCGTTGACTTGGGGAACACTGAAGCTTTCTTT
CDR3aa: CSVDLGNTEAFF

j_gene: TRBJ2-1
abundance: .
d_gene: TRBD2
v_gene: TRBV4-2
CDR3nt: TGTGCCAGCAGCCAAGATTTGACTAGCGGGGGGGCGGATGAGCAGTTCTTC
CDR3aa: CASSQDLTSGGADEQFF

j_gene: TRBJ1-1
abundance: many
d_gene: .
v_gene: TRBV11-2
CDR3nt: TGTGCCAGCAGCTTACTCCAAAAGGGGGGTAGGAACACTGAAGCTTTCTTT
CDR3aa: CASSLLQKGGRNTEAFF

j_gene: TRBJ2-6
abundance: .
d_gene: .
v_gene: TRBV12-3/TRBV12-4
CDR3nt: TGTGCCAGCAGTTTAGGTTTGGCGGGGCTTGGGGCCAACGTCCTGACTTTC
CDR3aa: CASSLGLAGLGANVLTF

j_gene: TRBJ1-3
abundance: few
d_gene: TRBD1
v_gene: TRBV30
CDR3nt: TGTGCCTGGAGCCCCCAGGGGGGGAGCTCTGGAAACACCATATATTTT
CDR3aa: CAWSPQGGSSGNTIYF

j_gene: TRBJ1-5
abundance: many
d_gene: .
v_gene: TRBV7-2
CDR3nt: TGTGCCAGCAGCCGACAAGGCGGTAATCAGCCCCAGCATTTT
CDR3aa: CASSRQGGNQPQHF

j_gene: TRBJ1-5
abundance: .
d_gene: .
v_gene: TRBV11-2
CDR3nt: TGTGCCAGCAGCTTGGCAGGGGACGGGCAGCCCCAGCATTTT
CDR3aa: CASSLAGDGQPQHF

j_gene: TRBJ2-7
abundance: many
d_gene: .
v_gene: TRBV7-8
CDR3nt: TGTGCCAGCAGCTTGGATCGGGTCTACGAGCAGTACTTC
CDR3aa: CASSLDRVYEQYF

j_gene: TRBJ1-3
abundance: few
d_gene: .
v_gene: TRBV11-2
CDR3nt: TGTGCCAGCAGCCCCTTCTTGGGCAGGGCTGGAAACACCATATATTTT
CDR3aa: CASSPFLGRAGNTIYF

j_gene: TRBJ1-3
abundance: many
d_gene: .
v_gene: TRBV7-8
CDR3nt: TGTGCCAGCAGTCCACATGAGGGTTCTGGAAACACCATATATTTT
CDR3aa: CASSPHEGSGNTIYF

j_gene: TRBJ2-3
abundance: many
d_gene: TRBD2
v_gene: TRBV7-3
CDR3nt: TGTGCCAGCAGCCTAGCGGGGGGGAACACAGATACGCAGTATTTT
CDR3aa: CASSLAGGNTDTQYF

j_gene: TRBJ1-2
abundance: many
d_gene: .
v_gene: TRBV12-3/TRBV12-4
CDR3nt: TGTGCCAGCAGTTTACAGTCGGTTTACAACTATGGCTACACCTTC
CDR3aa: CASSLQSVYNYGYTF

j_gene: TRBJ2-3
abundance: many
d_gene: TRBD1
v_gene: TRBV27
CDR3nt: TGTGCCAGCAGTTGGCCCGGGACAGGCTTTACGCAGTATTTT
CDR3aa: CASSWPGTGFTQYF

j_gene: TRBJ2-3
abundance: few
d_gene: .
v_gene: TRBV10-1
CDR3nt: TGCGCCAGCGGGGATGCTAGCACAGATACGCAGTATTTT
CDR3aa: CASGDASTDTQYF

j_gene: TRBJ2-1
abundance: .
d_gene: .
v_gene: TRBV11-1
CDR3nt: TGTGCCAGCAGCTTTTCACAGGACAATGAGCAGTTCTTC
CDR3aa: CASSFSQDNEQFF

j_gene: TRBJ2-7
abundance: .
d_gene: TRBD1
v_gene: TRBV27
CDR3nt: TGTGCCAGCAGTCTACAGGGGGCGCAGGGCGAGCAGTACTTC
CDR3aa: CASSLQGAQGEQYF